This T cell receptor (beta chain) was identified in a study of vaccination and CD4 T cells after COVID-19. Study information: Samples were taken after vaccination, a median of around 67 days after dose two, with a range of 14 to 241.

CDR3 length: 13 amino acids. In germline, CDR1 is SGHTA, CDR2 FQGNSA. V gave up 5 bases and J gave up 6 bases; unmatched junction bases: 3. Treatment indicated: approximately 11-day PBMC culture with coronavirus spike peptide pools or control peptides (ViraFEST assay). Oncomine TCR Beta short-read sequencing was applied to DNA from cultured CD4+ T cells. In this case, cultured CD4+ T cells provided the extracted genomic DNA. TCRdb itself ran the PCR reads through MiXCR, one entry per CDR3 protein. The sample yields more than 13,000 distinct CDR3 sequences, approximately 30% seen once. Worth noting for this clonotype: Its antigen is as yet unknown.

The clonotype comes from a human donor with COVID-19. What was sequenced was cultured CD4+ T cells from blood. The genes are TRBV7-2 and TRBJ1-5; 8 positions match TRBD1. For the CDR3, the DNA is TGTGCCAGCAGCCGGGACAGGCTTCAGCCCCAGCATTTT. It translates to CASSRDRLQPQHF.